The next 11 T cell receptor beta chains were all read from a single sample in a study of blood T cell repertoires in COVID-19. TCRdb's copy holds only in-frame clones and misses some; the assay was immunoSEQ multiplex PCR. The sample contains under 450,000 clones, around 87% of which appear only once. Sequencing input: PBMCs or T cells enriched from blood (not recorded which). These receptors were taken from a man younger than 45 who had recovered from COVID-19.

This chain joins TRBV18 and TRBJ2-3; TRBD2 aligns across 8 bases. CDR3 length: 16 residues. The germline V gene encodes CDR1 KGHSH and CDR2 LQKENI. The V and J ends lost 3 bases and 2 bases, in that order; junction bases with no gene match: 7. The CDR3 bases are TGTGCCAGCTCACCGGCCAGCGGGGGTTACACAGATACGCAGTATTTT. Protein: CASSPASGGYTDTQYF.

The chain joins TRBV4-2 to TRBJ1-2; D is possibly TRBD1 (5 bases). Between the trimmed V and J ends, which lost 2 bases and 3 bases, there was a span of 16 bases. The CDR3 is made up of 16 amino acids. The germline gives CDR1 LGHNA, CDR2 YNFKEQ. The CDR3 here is CASSQIWQGGDYGYTF. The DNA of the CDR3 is TGTGCCAGCAGCCAAATCTGGCAGGGAGGAGACTATGGCTACACCTTC.

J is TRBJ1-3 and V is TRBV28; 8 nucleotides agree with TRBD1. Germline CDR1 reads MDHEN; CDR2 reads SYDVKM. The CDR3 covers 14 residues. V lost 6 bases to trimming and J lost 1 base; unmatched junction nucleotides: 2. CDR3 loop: CASRQGASGNTIYF. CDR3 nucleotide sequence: TGTGCCAGCAGGCAGGGGGCGTCTGGAAACACCATATATTTT.

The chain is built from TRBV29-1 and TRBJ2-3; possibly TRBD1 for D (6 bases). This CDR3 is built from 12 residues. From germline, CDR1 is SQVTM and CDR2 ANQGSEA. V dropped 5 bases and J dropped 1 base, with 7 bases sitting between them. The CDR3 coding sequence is TGCAGCGTTCGGACAGGCACAGATACGCAGTATTTT. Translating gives CSVRTGTDTQYF.

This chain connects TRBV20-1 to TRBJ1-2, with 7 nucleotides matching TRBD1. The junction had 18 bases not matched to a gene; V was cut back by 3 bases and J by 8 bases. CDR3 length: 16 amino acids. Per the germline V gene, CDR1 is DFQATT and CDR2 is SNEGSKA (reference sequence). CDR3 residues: CSASGSVTDRDGGYTF. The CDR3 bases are TGCAGTGCTAGTGGATCCGTAACAGACAGGGACGGGGGCTACACCTTC.

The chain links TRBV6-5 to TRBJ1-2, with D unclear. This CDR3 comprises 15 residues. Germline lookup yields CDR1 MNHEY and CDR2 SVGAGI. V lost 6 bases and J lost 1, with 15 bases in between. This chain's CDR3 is CASRRVEGGNYGYTF. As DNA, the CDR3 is TGTGCCAGCAGGAGGGTTGAGGGTGGTAACTATGGCTACACCTTC.

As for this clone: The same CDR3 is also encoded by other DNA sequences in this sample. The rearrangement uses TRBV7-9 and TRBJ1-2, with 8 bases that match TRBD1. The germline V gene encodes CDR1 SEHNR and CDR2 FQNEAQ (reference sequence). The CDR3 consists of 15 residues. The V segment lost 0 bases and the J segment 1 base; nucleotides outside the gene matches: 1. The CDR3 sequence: CASSLAGQGNYGYTF. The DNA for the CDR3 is TGTGCCAGCAGCTTAGCCGGACAGGGTAACTATGGCTACACCTTC.

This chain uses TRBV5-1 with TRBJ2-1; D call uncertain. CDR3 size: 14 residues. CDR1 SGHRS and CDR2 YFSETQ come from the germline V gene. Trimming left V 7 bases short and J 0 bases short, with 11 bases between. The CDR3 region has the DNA TGCGCCAGCGTCAGGTCTAACTCCTACAATGAGCAGTTCTTC. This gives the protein CASVRSNSYNEQFF.

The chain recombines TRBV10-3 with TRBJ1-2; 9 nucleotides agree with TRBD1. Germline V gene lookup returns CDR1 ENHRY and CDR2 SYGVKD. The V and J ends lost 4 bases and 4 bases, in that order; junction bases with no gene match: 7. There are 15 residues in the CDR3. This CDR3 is CAISVSGQGIYGYTF. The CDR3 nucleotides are TGTGCCATCAGTGTCTCCGGACAGGGGATCTATGGCTACACCTTC.

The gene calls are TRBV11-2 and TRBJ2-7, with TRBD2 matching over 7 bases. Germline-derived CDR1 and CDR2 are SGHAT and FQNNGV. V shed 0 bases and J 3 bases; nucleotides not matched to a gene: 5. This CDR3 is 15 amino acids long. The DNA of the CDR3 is TGTGCCAGCAGCTTAGAATTTTCGGGGGGCTACGAGCAGTACTTC. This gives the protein CASSLEFSGGYEQYF.

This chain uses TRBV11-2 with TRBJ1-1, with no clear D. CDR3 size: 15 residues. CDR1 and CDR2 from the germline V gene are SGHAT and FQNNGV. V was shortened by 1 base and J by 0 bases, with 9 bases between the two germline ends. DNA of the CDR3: TGTGCCAGCAGCTTAGCTGGCATCTTGAACACTGAAGCTTTCTTT. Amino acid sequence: CASSLAGILNTEAFF.